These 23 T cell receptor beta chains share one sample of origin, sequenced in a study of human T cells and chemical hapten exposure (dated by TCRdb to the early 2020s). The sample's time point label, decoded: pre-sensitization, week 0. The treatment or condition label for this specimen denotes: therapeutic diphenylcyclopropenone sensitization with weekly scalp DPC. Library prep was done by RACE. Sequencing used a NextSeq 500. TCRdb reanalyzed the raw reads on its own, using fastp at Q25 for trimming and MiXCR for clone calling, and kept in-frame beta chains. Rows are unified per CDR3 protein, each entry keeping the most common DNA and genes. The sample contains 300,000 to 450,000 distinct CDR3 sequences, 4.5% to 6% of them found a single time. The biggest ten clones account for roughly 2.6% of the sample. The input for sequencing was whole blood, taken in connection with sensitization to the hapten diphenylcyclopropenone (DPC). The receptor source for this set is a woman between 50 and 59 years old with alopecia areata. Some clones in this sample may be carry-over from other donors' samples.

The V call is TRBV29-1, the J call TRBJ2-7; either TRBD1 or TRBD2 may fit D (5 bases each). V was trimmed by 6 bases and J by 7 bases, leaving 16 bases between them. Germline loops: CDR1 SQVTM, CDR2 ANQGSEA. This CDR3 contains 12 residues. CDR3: CSVLGRDQEQYF. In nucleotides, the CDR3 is TGCAGCGTCCTAGGACGGGACCAGGAGCAGTACTTC.

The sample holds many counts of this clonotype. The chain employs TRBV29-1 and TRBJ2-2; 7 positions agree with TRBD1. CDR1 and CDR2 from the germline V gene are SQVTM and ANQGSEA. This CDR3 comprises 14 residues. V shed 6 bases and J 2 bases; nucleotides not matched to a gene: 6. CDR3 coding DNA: TGCAGCGTGTCCGGGACAGTCAACACCGGGGAGCTGTTTTTT. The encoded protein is CSVSGTVNTGELFF.

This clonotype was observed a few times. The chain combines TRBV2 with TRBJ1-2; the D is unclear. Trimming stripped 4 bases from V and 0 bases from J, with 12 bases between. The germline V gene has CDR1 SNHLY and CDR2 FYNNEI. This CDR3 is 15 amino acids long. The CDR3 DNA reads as TGTGCCAGCAGTGTTAATACCGGGCCTAACTATGGCTACACCTTC. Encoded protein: CASSVNTGPNYGYTF.

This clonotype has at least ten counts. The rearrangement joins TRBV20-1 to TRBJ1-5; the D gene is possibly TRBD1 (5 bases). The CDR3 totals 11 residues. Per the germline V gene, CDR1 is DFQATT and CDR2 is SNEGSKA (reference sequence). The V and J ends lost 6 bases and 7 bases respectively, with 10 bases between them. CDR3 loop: CSASWGQPQHF. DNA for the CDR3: TGCAGTGCCAGTTGGGGCCAGCCCCAGCATTTT.

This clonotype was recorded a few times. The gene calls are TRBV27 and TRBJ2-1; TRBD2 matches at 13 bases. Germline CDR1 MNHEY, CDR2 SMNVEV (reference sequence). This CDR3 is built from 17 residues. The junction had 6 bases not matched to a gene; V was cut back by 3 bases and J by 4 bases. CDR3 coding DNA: TGTGCCAGCAGTTTCCGACGGACTAGCGGGAGATACAATGAGCAGTTCTTC. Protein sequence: CASSFRRTSGRYNEQFF.

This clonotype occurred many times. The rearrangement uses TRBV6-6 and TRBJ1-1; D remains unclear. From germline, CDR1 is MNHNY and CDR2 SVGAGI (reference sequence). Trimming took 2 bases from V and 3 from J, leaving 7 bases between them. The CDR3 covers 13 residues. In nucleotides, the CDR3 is TGTGCCAGCAGTTACGCCGGGGACACTGAAGCTTTCTTT. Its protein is CASSYAGDTEAFF.

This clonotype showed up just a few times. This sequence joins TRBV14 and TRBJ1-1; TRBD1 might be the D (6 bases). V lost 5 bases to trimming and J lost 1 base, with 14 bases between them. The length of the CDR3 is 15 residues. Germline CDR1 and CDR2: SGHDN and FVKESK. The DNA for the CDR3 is TGTGCCAGCAGCGTGCAGGGGCCAAAGAACACTGAAGCTTTCTTT. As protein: CASSVQGPKNTEAFF.

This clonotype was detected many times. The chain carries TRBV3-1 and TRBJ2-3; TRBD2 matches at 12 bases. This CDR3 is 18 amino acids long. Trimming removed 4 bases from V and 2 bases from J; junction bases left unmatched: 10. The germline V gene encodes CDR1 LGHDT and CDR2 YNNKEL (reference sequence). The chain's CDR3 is CASSPRPGLAGYTDTQYF. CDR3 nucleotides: TGTGCCAGCAGCCCTCGACCAGGACTAGCGGGATACACAGATACGCAGTATTTT.

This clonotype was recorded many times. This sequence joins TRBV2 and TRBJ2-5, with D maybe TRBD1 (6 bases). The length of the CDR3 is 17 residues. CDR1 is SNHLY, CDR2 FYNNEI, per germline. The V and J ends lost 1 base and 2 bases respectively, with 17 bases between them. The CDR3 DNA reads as TGTGCCAGCAGTGAAGGGGGGCGGACAGTGAGGCAAGAGACCCAGTACTTC. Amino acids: CASSEGGRTVRQETQYF.

The DNA for the CDR3 is TGTGCCAGCAGCGCGTACTATGGCTACACCTTC. Its protein is CASSAYYGYTF. The chain couples TRBV7-2 to TRBJ1-2; D uncertain. V lost 5 bases and J 3 bases, leaving 4 bases between the germline ends. CDR3 length equals 11 residues. Germline values: CDR1 SGHTA, CDR2 FQGNSA.

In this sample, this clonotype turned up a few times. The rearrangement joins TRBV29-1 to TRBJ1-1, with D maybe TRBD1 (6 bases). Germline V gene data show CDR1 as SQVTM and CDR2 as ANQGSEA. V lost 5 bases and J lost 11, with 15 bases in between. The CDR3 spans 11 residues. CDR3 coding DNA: TGCAGCGTTACGGGACACCGATATGCTTTCTTT. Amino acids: CSVTGHRYAFF.

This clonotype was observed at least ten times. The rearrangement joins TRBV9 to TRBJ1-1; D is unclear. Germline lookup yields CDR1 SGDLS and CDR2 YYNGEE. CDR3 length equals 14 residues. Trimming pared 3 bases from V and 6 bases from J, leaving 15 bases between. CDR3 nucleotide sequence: TGTGCCAGCAGCGGCCCCGTTCGGCATGCTGAAGCTTTCTTT. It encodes CASSGPVRHAEAFF. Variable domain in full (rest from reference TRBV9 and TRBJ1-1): DSGVTQTPKHLITATGQRVTLRCSPRSGDLSVYWYQQSLDQGLQFLIQYYNGEERAKGNILERFSAQQFPDLHSELNLSSLELGDSALYFCASSGPVRHAEAFFGQGTRLTVV.

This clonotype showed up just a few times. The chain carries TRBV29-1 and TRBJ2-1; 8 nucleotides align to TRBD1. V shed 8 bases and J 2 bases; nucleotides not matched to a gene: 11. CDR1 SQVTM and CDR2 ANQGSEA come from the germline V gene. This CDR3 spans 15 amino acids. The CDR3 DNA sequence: TGCAGCTCCCAAAAGACAGGGGACACCTACAATGAGCAGTTCTTC. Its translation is CSSQKTGDTYNEQFF.

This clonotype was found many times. CDR3 amino acids: CASSLGLRGAYNEQFF. The CDR3 DNA is TGTGCCAGCAGCTTAGGATTAAGGGGCGCCTACAATGAGCAGTTCTTC. The chain is built from TRBV7-6 and TRBJ2-1; tentative D call: TRBD1 (5 bases). The germline V and J ends were trimmed by 1 base and 2 bases, with 12 bases remaining between them. CDR1 and CDR2 from the germline V gene are SGHVS and FNYEAQ. There are 16 residues in the CDR3.

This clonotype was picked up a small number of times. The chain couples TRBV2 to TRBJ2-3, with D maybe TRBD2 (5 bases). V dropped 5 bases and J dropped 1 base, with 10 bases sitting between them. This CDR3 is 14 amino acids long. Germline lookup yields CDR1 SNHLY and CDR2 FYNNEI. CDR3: CASSLKRGTDTQYF. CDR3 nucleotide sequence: TGTGCCAGCAGTTTGAAGAGGGGCACAGATACGCAGTATTTT.

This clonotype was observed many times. CDR3 DNA: TGTGCCAGCAGCTTATTCAGGGACCTCTCTGGGGCCAACGTCCTGACTTTC. This gives the protein CASSLFRDLSGANVLTF. This chain links TRBV13 with TRBJ2-6; D tentatively reads TRBD1 or TRBD2 (5 bases each). The germline V gene has CDR1 PRHDT and CDR2 FYEKMQ (reference sequence). The CDR3 loop spans 17 amino acids. V was shortened by 2 bases and J by 0 bases, with 11 bases between the two germline ends.

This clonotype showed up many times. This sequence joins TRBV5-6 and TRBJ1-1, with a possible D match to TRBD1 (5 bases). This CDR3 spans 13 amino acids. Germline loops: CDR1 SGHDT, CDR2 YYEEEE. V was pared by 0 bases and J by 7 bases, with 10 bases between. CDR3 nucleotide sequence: TGTGCCAGCAGCTTGGATGTGCAGGGTGAAGCTTTCTTT. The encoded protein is CASSLDVQGEAFF.

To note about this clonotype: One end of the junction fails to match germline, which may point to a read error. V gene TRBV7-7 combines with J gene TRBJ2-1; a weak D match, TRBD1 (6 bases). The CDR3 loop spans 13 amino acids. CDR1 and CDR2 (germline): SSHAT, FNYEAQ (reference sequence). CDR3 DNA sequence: TGTGCCAGCAGCTTAGGGACAGTCAATGAGCAGATCTTC. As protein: CASSLGTVNEQIF. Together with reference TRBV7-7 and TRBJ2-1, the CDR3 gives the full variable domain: GAGVSQSPRYKVTKRGQDVTLRCDPISSHATLYWYQQALGQGPEFLTYFNYEAQPDKSGLPSDRFSAERPEGSISTLTIQRTEQRDSAMYRCASSLGTVNEQIFGPGTRLTVL.

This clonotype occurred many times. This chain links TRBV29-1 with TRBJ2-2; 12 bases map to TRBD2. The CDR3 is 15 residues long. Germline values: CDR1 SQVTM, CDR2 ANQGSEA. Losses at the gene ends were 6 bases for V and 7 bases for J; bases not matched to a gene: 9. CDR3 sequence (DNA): TGCAGCGTAGCCGGACTAGCGGGACTGAGCGGGGAGCTGTTTTTT. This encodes CSVAGLAGLSGELFF.

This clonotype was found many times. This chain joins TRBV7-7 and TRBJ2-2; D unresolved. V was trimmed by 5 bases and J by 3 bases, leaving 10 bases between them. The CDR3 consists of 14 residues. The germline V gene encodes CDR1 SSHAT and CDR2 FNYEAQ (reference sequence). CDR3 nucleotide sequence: TGTGCCAGCAGCGTGGACGGAGACACCGGGGAGCTGTTTTTT. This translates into CASSVDGDTGELFF.

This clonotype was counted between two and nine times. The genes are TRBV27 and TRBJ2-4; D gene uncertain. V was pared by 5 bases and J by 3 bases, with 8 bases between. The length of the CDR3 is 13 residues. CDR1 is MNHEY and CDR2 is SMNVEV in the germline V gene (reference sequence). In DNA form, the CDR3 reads TGTGCCAGCAGTCACAAAGGCAAAAACATTCAGTACTTC. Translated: CASSHKGKNIQYF.

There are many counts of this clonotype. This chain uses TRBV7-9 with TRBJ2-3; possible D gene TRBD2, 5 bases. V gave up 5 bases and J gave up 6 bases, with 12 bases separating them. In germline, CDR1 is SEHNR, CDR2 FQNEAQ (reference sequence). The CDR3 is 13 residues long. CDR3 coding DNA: TGTGCCAGCAGCGTCGGGGTATCGGATACGCAGTATTTT. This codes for CASSVGVSDTQYF.

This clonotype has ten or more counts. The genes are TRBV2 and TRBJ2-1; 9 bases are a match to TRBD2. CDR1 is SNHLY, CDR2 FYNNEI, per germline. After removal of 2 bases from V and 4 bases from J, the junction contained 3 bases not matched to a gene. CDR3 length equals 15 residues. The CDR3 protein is CASSELAGSYNEQFF. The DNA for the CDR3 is TGTGCCAGCAGTGAACTAGCGGGATCATACAATGAGCAGTTCTTC. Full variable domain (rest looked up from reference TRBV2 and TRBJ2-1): EPEVTQTPSHQVTQMGQEVILRCVPISNHLYFYWYRQILGQKVEFLVSFYNNEISEKSEIFDDQFSVERPDGSNFTLKIRSTKLEDSAMYFCASSELAGSYNEQFFGPGTRLTVL.